Each of the 27 T cell receptor beta chains below was sequenced from the same sample in a study of T cell changes during pregnancy in multiple sclerosis. The method was immunoSEQ multiplex PCR; TCRdb's version includes in-frame clones alone and lacks a portion of them. Here the sample spans tens of thousands of clones, around 92% being singletons. The specimen comprised CD4+ T cells from peripheral blood mononuclear cells, sampled after pregnancy. The receptor set was obtained from a female donor with multiple sclerosis, enrolled in a pregnancy study.

This chain connects TRBV27 to TRBJ1-2; TRBD1 might be the D (5 bases). Trimming took 2 bases from V and 3 from J, leaving 16 bases between them. CDR1 and CDR2 (germline): MNHEY, SMNVEV (reference sequence). The CDR3 length is 16 residues. The DNA for the CDR3 is TGTGCCAGCAGTTTAATGTTCGGCGGGGCGGACTATGGCTACACCTTC. Translation gives CASSLMFGGADYGYTF.

This chain links TRBV18 with TRBJ1-2; unclear D gene. The CDR3 extends over 13 amino acids. From germline, CDR1 is KGHSH and CDR2 LQKENI. Trimming stripped 2 bases from V and 4 bases from J, with 8 bases between. The CDR3 here is CASSPEDFYGYTF. In DNA form, the CDR3 reads TGTGCCAGCTCACCAGAGGATTTCTATGGCTACACCTTC.

This clone was seen only once. The chain carries TRBV5-6 and TRBJ1-3, with D possibly TRBD1 on 6 matching bases. This CDR3 has 16 amino acids. CDR1 and CDR2 from the germline V gene are SGHDT and YYEEEE. Between the trimmed V and J ends, which lost 3 bases and 4 bases, there was a span of 17 bases. The CDR3 nucleotides are TGTGCCAGCAGCTCAATCCGGGACATAAGAGGAAACACCATATATTTT. It specifies CASSSIRDIRGNTIYF.

V usage is TRBV19 and J usage is TRBJ2-7; weak D call: TRBD1 (5 bases). The CDR3 length is 14 residues. CDR1 LNHDA and CDR2 SQIVND come from the germline V gene (reference sequence). Trimming took off 2 bases at V and 5 bases at J, with 13 bases between the two ends. CDR3 DNA sequence: TGTGCCAGTAGTATAATTGGACATTACCACGAGCAGTACTTC. Protein: CASSIIGHYHEQYF.

The chain combines TRBV7-2 with TRBJ2-1; the match to TRBD2 covers 8 bases. This CDR3 spans 14 amino acids. The germline CDR1 and CDR2 sequences are SGHTA and FQGNSA. The trim removed 3 bases at V and 7 bases at J, leaving 5 bases unmatched. CDR3 sequence (DNA): TGTGCCAGCAGCTTGGGACTAGTGGGGAATGAGCAGTTCTTC. It is translated as CASSLGLVGNEQFF.

This chain uses TRBV19 with TRBJ2-1; 9 bases match TRBD2. The V segment lost 11 bases and the J segment 2 bases; nucleotides outside the gene matches: 10. CDR3 length: 15 amino acids. Germline values: CDR1 LNHDA, CDR2 SQIVND (reference sequence). The CDR3 region is CASRAASGAYNEQFF. DNA of the CDR3: TGTGCCTCAAGGGCGGCTAGCGGGGCCTACAATGAGCAGTTCTTC.

V is TRBV5-1 and J is TRBJ2-2, with D perhaps matching TRBD2 (6 bases). The V gene's germline CDR1 is SGHRS and CDR2 YFSETQ. The CDR3 consists of 12 residues. The germline V and J ends were trimmed by 7 bases and 7 bases, with 11 bases remaining between them. In DNA form, the CDR3 reads TGCGCCAGCGGCGGGACGGTCGGGGAGCTGTTTTTT. It encodes CASGGTVGELFF.

This chain connects TRBV6-6 to TRBJ2-2; possibly TRBD2 for D (6 bases). Germline-derived CDR1 and CDR2 are MNHNY and SVGAGI (reference sequence). This CDR3 region has 14 residues. Trimming shortened V by 7 bases and J by 0 bases, and 9 bases separated the two germline ends. The CDR3 loop reads CASIGGANTGELFF. The CDR3 nucleotides are TGTGCCAGCATCGGCGGGGCGAACACCGGGGAGCTGTTTTTT.

V gene TRBV19 combines with J gene TRBJ2-7; tentative D call: TRBD1 (6 bases). The CDR3 is 14 amino acids. In germline, CDR1 is LNHDA, CDR2 SQIVND (reference sequence). The V and J ends lost 11 bases and 0 bases respectively, with 17 bases between them. CDR3 DNA: TGTGCCCGGCTAGGGCAGGGGAGCTCCTACGAGCAGTACTTC. Protein: CARLGQGSSYEQYF.

V and J are TRBV18 and TRBJ1-5, with TRBD1 identical over 8 bases. CDR3 length equals 15 residues. V gave up 5 bases and J gave up 12 bases; unmatched junction bases: 15. From germline, CDR1 is KGHSH and CDR2 LQKENI. DNA of the CDR3: TGTGCCAGCTCATCCGGGACAGGCTCGGGGTGGCTCCAGCATTTT. Translation gives CASSSGTGSGWLQHF. Using reference TRBV18 and TRBJ1-5 for the parts outside the CDR3, the full variable domain is NAGVMQNPRHLVRRRGQEARLRCSPMKGHSHVYWYRQLPEEGLKFMVYLQKENIIDESGMPKERFSAEFPKEGPSILRIQQVVRGDSAAYFCASSSGTGSGWLQHFGDGTRLSIL.

V gene TRBV6-5 combines with J gene TRBJ1-5, with D possibly being TRBD1 (6 bases). V was shortened by 0 bases and J by 6 bases, with 12 bases between the two germline ends. Germline CDR1 is MNHEY and CDR2 is SVGAGI. The CDR3 is 15 residues long. This CDR3 reads CASSYSRGAGQPQHF. CDR3 DNA: TGTGCCAGCAGTTACTCGCGGGGGGCGGGTCAGCCCCAGCATTTT.

The chain has TRBV5-1 and TRBJ2-1; 11 nucleotides match TRBD2. The CDR3 loop spans 15 amino acids. Germline assignment: CDR1 SGHRS and CDR2 YFSETQ. V was pared by 1 base and J by 7 bases, with 4 bases of the junction left unmatched. The DNA of the CDR3 is TGCGCCAGCAGCTTGTTGACTAGCGGGACGAATGAGCAGTTCTTC. Translated: CASSLLTSGTNEQFF.

The CDR3 spells CASTKVAGVGNEQFF. The CDR3 nucleotides are TGTGCCAGCACGAAGGTAGCGGGAGTTGGGAATGAGCAGTTCTTC. The chain carries TRBV6-1 and TRBJ2-1, with 9 bases fitting TRBD2. The CDR3 is 15 amino acids. The germline CDR1 and CDR2 sequences are MNHNS and SASEGT. Trimming at V came to 7 bases and at J to 7 bases, leaving 11 bases not matched to a gene.

The V call is TRBV7-2, the J call TRBJ1-1, with TRBD1 matching 8 bases. The CDR3 consists of 16 residues. The J segment lost 0 bases and the V segment lost 8 bases, leaving 11 bases of the junction unmatched. CDR1 and CDR2 (germline): SGHTA, FQGNSA. For the CDR3, the DNA is TGTGCCAGCTTCAGACGGACAGGGAGGGTGAACACTGAAGCTTTCTTT. Residues: CASFRRTGRVNTEAFF.

The rearrangement links TRBV19 to TRBJ2-5; 13 nucleotides align to TRBD2. The germline gives CDR1 LNHDA, CDR2 SQIVND (reference sequence). This CDR3 has 15 amino acids. V was clipped by 4 bases and J by 5 bases; unmatched bases: 4. This CDR3 is CASSRTSGSSETQYF. In nucleotides, the CDR3 is TGTGCCAGTAGTAGGACTAGCGGGAGTTCGGAGACCCAGTACTTC.

The chain couples TRBV28 to TRBJ1-5, with D maybe TRBD1 (6 bases). Deletions cut 6 bases from V and 0 bases from J, with 18 bases between. Germline loops: CDR1 MDHEN, CDR2 SYDVKM. This CDR3 has 17 residues. CDR3 in DNA: TGTGCCAGCAGATCTCCCCTGGACAGTTATAGCAATCAGCCCCAGCATTTT. It translates to CASRSPLDSYSNQPQHF.

This chain joins TRBV28 and TRBJ1-1; D might be TRBD1 (5 bases). The CDR3 extends over 16 amino acids. Germline CDR1 is MDHEN and CDR2 is SYDVKM. Trimming pared 6 bases from V and 1 base from J, leaving 18 bases between. CDR3 coding DNA: TGTGCCAGCAGCTCAGTTCGTGGGGGGAGGAACACTGAAGCTTTCTTT. This sequence encodes CASSSVRGGRNTEAFF.

This clone came up once. The chain recombines TRBV18 with TRBJ2-5, with a weak D call TRBD1 (5 bases). The CDR3 covers 13 residues. V lost 2 bases, J lost 2 bases, and 6 bases lay in between. CDR1 and CDR2 from the germline V gene are KGHSH and LQKENI. CDR3 DNA sequence: TGTGCCAGCTCACCAGGGGCGCAAGAGACCCAGTACTTC. This sequence encodes CASSPGAQETQYF.

The rearrangement joins TRBV7-3 to TRBJ2-3; maybe TRBD2 (6 bases). V was clipped by 5 bases and J by 2 bases, with 11 bases between them. The CDR3 runs 14 residues. Germline V gene data show CDR1 as SGHTA and CDR2 as FQGTGA. CDR3 in DNA: TGTGCCAGCAGCATGGGACTTGTCACAGATACGCAGTATTTT. Translating it yields CASSMGLVTDTQYF.

J is TRBJ2-1 and V is TRBV11-2; 8 bases line up with TRBD2. The CDR3 consists of 14 residues. Germline CDR1 reads SGHAT; CDR2 reads FQNNGV. Unmatched junction bases numbered 10, after V lost 5 bases and J lost 10 bases. This CDR3 reads CASSPLAGKKEQFF. The CDR3 DNA follows: TGTGCCAGCAGCCCATTAGCGGGAAAGAAGGAGCAGTTCTTC.

CDR3 region: CSAREITQYF. For the CDR3, the DNA is TGCAGTGCTAGGGAGATTACGCAGTATTTT. The chain is built from TRBV20-1 and TRBJ2-3; D not resolved. Per the germline V gene, CDR1 is DFQATT and CDR2 is SNEGSKA (reference sequence). Deletions cut 3 bases from V and 8 bases from J, with 6 bases between. The CDR3 runs 10 residues.

The chain employs TRBV4-2 and TRBJ2-7; TRBD2 matches 11 bases. The germline V gene has CDR1 LGHNA and CDR2 YNFKEQ. Unmatched junction bases numbered 5, after V lost 3 bases and J lost 4 bases. The CDR3 length is 15 residues. The DNA of the CDR3 is TGTGCCAGCAGCCAGGGCGGGACTAGCGGATACGAGCAGTACTTC. It is translated as CASSQGGTSGYEQYF.

V usage is TRBV15 and J usage is TRBJ2-1; TRBD2 matches at 10 bases. The CDR3 is made up of 17 amino acids. CDR1 LNHNV and CDR2 YYDKDF come from the germline V gene (reference sequence). With V trimmed by 0 bases and J by 7 bases, 9 bases remained unmatched. CDR3 nucleotides: TGTGCCACCAGCAGAGATTTTGGAGCGGGAGGGCGGAATGAGCAGTTCTTC. Translated: CATSRDFGAGGRNEQFF.

This sequence joins TRBV6-6 and TRBJ1-5, with 7 bases lining up with TRBD1. Germline values: CDR1 MNHNY, CDR2 SVGAGI (reference sequence). The length of the CDR3 is 16 residues. Trimming removed 5 bases from V and 1 base from J; junction bases left unmatched: 8. In DNA, the CDR3 is TGTGCCAGCAGTCCTGGGGACAGCGCAAGCAATCAGCCCCAGCATTTT. Translation: CASSPGDSASNQPQHF.

The V call is TRBV5-1, the J call TRBJ1-1, with a possible D match to TRBD1 (5 bases). The CDR3 is 14 residues long. The germline V gene encodes CDR1 SGHRS and CDR2 YFSETQ. V lost 5 bases, J lost 4 bases, and 15 bases lay in between. This CDR3 is CASSLGGPPTEAFF. CDR3 DNA: TGCGCCAGCAGTCTCGGGGGACCACCCACTGAAGCTTTCTTT.

The V call is TRBV7-6, the J call TRBJ2-5; tentatively, D is TRBD2 (6 bases). The end of the DNA is better explained by TRBJ2-7, so the J call may be wrong. Germline V gives CDR1 SGHVS, CDR2 FNYEAQ. The CDR3 has 16 residues. CDR3 in amino acids: CASTPLVAGIQYEQYF. The CDR3 DNA follows: TGTGCCAGCACCCCACTGGTTGCGGGAATACAATACGAGCAGTACTTC.

The gene calls are TRBV18 and TRBJ2-3; TRBD2 agrees at 7 bases. Germline V gene sequence: CDR1 KGHSH, CDR2 LQKENI. The V gene end was trimmed by 2 bases and the J gene end by 4 bases; junction bases not matched to a gene: 0. This CDR3 has 13 residues. The CDR3 region has the DNA TGTGCCAGCTCACCAGGGGGGGCAGATACGCAGTATTTT. The encoded protein is CASSPGGADTQYF.